The sequence of this T cell receptor beta chain was determined in a study of T cell responses to AZD1222 COVID-19 vaccine. CDR3 length: 13 residues. The germline gives CDR1 MNHEY, CDR2 SMNVEV (reference sequence). The data were produced by immunoSEQ multiplex PCR, yet TCRdb's version contains in-frame clones alone and is incomplete. The sample lists 150,000 to 200,000 clones, approximately 93% occurring once. Concerning this clone itself: The germline gene is not matched at one end of the junction; a read error may be the cause. Distinct nucleotide sequences in the sample also encode this CDR3.

This chain connects TRBV27 to TRBJ1-5, with D hard to call. The clonotype was recovered from an adult who received the AZD1222 COVID-19 vaccine. The input for sequencing was peripheral blood, taken 28 days after the second AZD1222 dose. DNA for the CDR3: TGTGCCAGTAGTTTTGGGAAAAGGCAGCCCCAGCATTTT. Translation: CASSFGKRQPQHF.